The rows below give T cell receptor beta chains drawn from one sample of a study of control samples from healthy donors and cancer patients. Assay used: immunoSEQ multiplex PCR; TCRdb lists only in-frame clones, some missing. The sample lists around 200,000 clones; 85% to 95% were seen once. Specimen: blood. Source of these receptors: a man between 50 and 59 years old in good health. CDR3s include the opening cysteine and the closing phenylalanine or tryptophan. The D gene is left open where the match is weak. Size is stated for part of the rows, as once, few or many counts, or as a class when the clone is expanded.

clone_size,d_call,j_call,v_call,cdr3_nt,cdr3_aa
-,TRBD1,TRBJ2-5,TRBV5-5,TGTGCCAGCAGCTCGGGACAGGGAGAGACCCAGTACTTC,CASSSGQGETQYF
once,TRBD1,TRBJ1-2,TRBV4-2,TGTGCCAGCAGCCAACCTGGGACAGCAGATGTGGGCGGCTACACCTTC,CASSQPGTADVGGYTF
-,TRBD2,TRBJ2-3,TRBV9,TGTGCCAGCAGCGATAAGCGGGGAGCGGGGCTGGGGGTAGATACGCAGTATTTT,CASSDKRGAGLGVDTQYF
-,-,TRBJ2-7,TRBV24-1,TGTGCCACCAGTGATTCGACAGCATACGAGCAGTACTTC,CATSDSTAYEQYF
-,TRBD1,TRBJ1-4,TRBV5-1,TGCGCCAGCAGCGGACCGGGACAGGACAATGAAAAACTGTTTTTT,CASSGPGQDNEKLFF
-,TRBD2,TRBJ2-1,TRBV5-5,TGTGCCAGCAGCTACGTAAGTAGCGGGACCTACCGCTACAATGAGCAGTTCTTC,CASSYVSSGTYRYNEQFF
-,-,TRBJ2-7,TRBV10-3,TGTGCCATCAGTGACGCTGGCAGGGGAACCGACGAGCAGTACTTC,CAISDAGRGTDEQYF
-,-,TRBJ2-5,TRBV5-6,TGTGCCAGCAGCCGGGGGTCCTCCCGCAAAGAGACCCAGTACTTC,CASSRGSSRKETQYF
-,-,TRBJ1-2,TRBV2,TGTGCCAGCAGTGAAAGTCTGGGCAGGACCTATGGCTACACCTTC,CASSESLGRTYGYTF
-,-,TRBJ1-5,TRBV2,TGTGCCAGCAGTCCGGACACTCTTAATCAGCCCCAGCATTTT,CASSPDTLNQPQHF
-,-,TRBJ1-6,TRBV6-2/TRBV6-3,TGTGCCAGCAGTCCAGCAGGAGCCCGCTCCTATAATTCACCCCTCCACTTT,CASSPAGARSYNSPLHF
-,-,TRBJ1-2,TRBV10-3,TGCGCCATCAACCCCCGGGACAACAATGGCTACACCTTC,CAINPRDNNGYTF
-,TRBD1,TRBJ1-6,TRBV11-2,TGTGCCAGCAGCTTAGGGACAGGTTCACCCCTCCACTTT,CASSLGTGSPLHF
-,TRBD1,TRBJ1-1,TRBV7-9,TGTGCCAGCAGGTTTGGACAGGGGGCCATTGAAGCTTTCTTT,CASRFGQGAIEAFF
-,-,TRBJ2-7,TRBV2,TGTGCCAGCAGTGCGGGAATCCCCTACTACGAGCAGTACTTC,CASSAGIPYYEQYF
-,TRBD1,TRBJ1-4,TRBV27,TGTGCCAGCAGTCCCCGACAGGGTAGGGAAAAACTGTTTTTT,CASSPRQGREKLFF
-,-,TRBJ1-4,TRBV3-1/TRBV3-2,TGTGCCAGCAGCCAAGGGACCCCTAATGAAAAACTGTTTTTT,CASSQGTPNEKLFF
-,-,TRBJ2-7,TRBV28,TGTGCCAGCAGTTCGGACGGACTCCGCCTCTACGAGCAGTACTTC,CASSSDGLRLYEQYF
-,TRBD1,TRBJ1-5,TRBV6-2/TRBV6-3,TGTGCCAGCAGCCCTAGGACAGGGCCGGTAAGCTATCAGCCCCAGCATTTT,CASSPRTGPVSYQPQHF
-,TRBD2,TRBJ2-7,TRBV7-2,TGTGCCAGCAGCTTATCCCTAGCGGGGGGTGACGAGCAGTACTTC,CASSLSLAGGDEQYF
-,-,TRBJ1-1,TRBV29-1,TGCAGCGTTGAAGTTCAGGGGTTAAACACTGAAGCTTTCTTT,CSVEVQGLNTEAFF
-,-,TRBJ1-1,TRBV7-2,TGTGCCAGCAGCGTCACCGGGACACCGCATGAAGCTTTCTTT,CASSVTGTPHEAFF
-,-,TRBJ1-1,TRBV3-1/TRBV3-2,TGTGCCAGCAGCGTAGAACCGGGAGTGAACACTGAAGCTTTCTTT,CASSVEPGVNTEAFF
-,-,TRBJ1-1,TRBV27,TGTGCCAGCTTTAAAGGGGAGAACACTGAAGCTTTCTTT,CASFKGENTEAFF
-,TRBD2,TRBJ2-5,TRBV28,TGTGCCAGCAGTTTTCGAGCGGGGGTGGGGGAGACCCAGTACTTC,CASSFRAGVGETQYF
-,-,TRBJ1-1,TRBV6-2/TRBV6-3,TGTGCCAGCAGTTACGATGGGGACCCGGACACTGAAGCTTTCTTT,CASSYDGDPDTEAFF
-,-,TRBJ1-6,TRBV19,TGTGCCAGTAGGACCGGACTGGTGTTAGTCGGCGATAATTCACCCCTCCACTTT,CASRTGLVLVGDNSPLHF
-,-,TRBJ1-3,TRBV7-6,TGTGCCAGCAGCTTAGGAAGTTTCGGACCCAGCTCTGGAAACACCATATATTTT,CASSLGSFGPSSGNTIYF
-,-,TRBJ1-2,TRBV5-6,TGTGCCAGCAGCTTGGGTGAAATACAGACCCTAGGCTACACCTTC,CASSLGEIQTLGYTF
-,-,TRBJ2-1,TRBV30,TGTGCCTCCAGGGGTCGGAGGGATGAGCAGTTCTTC,CASRGRRDEQFF
-,-,TRBJ1-6,TRBV3-1/TRBV3-2,TGTGCCAGCAGCGGATTCAGGGAGAGCTCCTATAATTCACCCCTCCACTTT,CASSGFRESSYNSPLHF
-,-,TRBJ1-2,TRBV11-2,TGTGCCAGCAGCTCCCAACCGGGACGAAGTGGCTACACCTTC,CASSSQPGRSGYTF
-,-,TRBJ1-2,TRBV4-3,TGCGCCAGCAGCCAAGATATCGGCAGTAAGTTCTATGGCTACACCTTC,CASSQDIGSKFYGYTF
-,-,TRBJ2-3,TRBV12-3/TRBV12-4,TGTGCCAGCAGTCCCACAGATACGCAGTATTTT,CASSPTDTQYF
once,-,TRBJ1-5,TRBV28,TGTGCCAGCAGTCCCCGAGCAGATCAGCCCCAGCATTTT,CASSPRADQPQHF
-,TRBD1,TRBJ1-2,TRBV7-2,TGTGCCAGCAGCTTAGGGCCGGGACAGCGGGACTATGGCTACACCTTC,CASSLGPGQRDYGYTF
-,-,TRBJ2-7,TRBV7-3,TGTGCCAGCAGCCCGGAGGCGAATACTATATACGAGCAGTACTTC,CASSPEANTIYEQYF
-,-,TRBJ2-1,TRBV5-8,TGTGCCAGCAGCCCCCGTAGTGAGCAGTTCTTC,CASSPRSEQFF
-,-,TRBJ1-5,TRBV19,TGTGCCAGTAGTATGGTCGGACAGAGCAATCAGCCCCAGCATTTT,CASSMVGQSNQPQHF
-,-,TRBJ1-2,TRBV19,TGTGCCAGTAGCACAGACATTAACTATGGCTACACCTTC,CASSTDINYGYTF
few,-,TRBJ1-1,TRBV10-2,TGCGCCAGCAGCCAAGGGAACACTGAAGCTTTCTTT,CASSQGNTEAFF
-,-,TRBJ1-3,TRBV5-1,TGCGCCAGCAGCTTGACTCCTGGAAACACCATATATTTT,CASSLTPGNTIYF
-,-,TRBJ1-2,TRBV2,TGTGCCAGCAGTTCTCCAGGGGCACCTAACTATGGCTACACCTTC,CASSSPGAPNYGYTF
-,-,TRBJ2-1,TRBV18,TGTGCCAGCTCACCACGGCAGGGGAATAGCAATGAGCAGTTCTTC,CASSPRQGNSNEQFF
-,-,TRBJ1-3,TRBV6-6,TGTGCCAGCACCAGAGGACAGACTTTACAAAACACCATATATTTT,CASTRGQTLQNTIYF
once,TRBD1,TRBJ1-2,TRBV6-5,TGTGCCAGCAGTAGGGACAGGGGCCTATGGGGCTACACCTTC,CASSRDRGLWGYTF
-,TRBD1,TRBJ1-5,TRBV2,TGTGCCAGCACCCAACTAGGGACAGAGAATCAGCCCCAGCATTTT,CASTQLGTENQPQHF
few,-,TRBJ1-5,TRBV6-5,TGTGCCAGCGGCAATCAGCCCCAGCATTTT,CASGNQPQHF